The present entry profiles one T cell receptor (beta chain) with its context. Its cognate antigen is unknown. The record originates from a study of beta chain features in type 1 diabetes. TCRB transcripts that were expressed got sequenced, as all of the isolated RNA had been reverse transcribed. Naive, central memory and regulatory T cell samples produced a mean of approximately 3.5 million reads. Only in-frame clones appear in the TCRdb table, and some are missing; sequencing was by immunoSEQ multiplex PCR. The sample records 600,000 to 700,000 clones, approximately 13% being singletons. This CDR3 spans 15 amino acids. The V and J ends lost 7 bases and 4 bases respectively, with 19 bases between them. CDR1 is SGHAT, CDR2 FQNNGV, per germline. Regarding the study as a whole: Naive, central memory and Treg TCRB repertoires appeared more alike in patients than in healthy donors. Researchers report that Type 1 diabetes patients had moderately but significantly shorter TCRB CDR3s across all four CD4+ subsets.

This sequence originates from a man under 40 with type 1 diabetes. What was sequenced was naive CD4+ T cells from blood. V is TRBV11-2 and J is TRBJ1-1; D is perhaps TRBD1 (5 bases). The chain's CDR3 is CASTQTGRRGTEAFF. CDR3 sequence (DNA): TGTGCCAGCACCCAAACGGGACGGCGGGGCACTGAAGCTTTCTTT.